Following are 27 T cell receptor beta chains from one sample sequenced in a study of T-cell reconstitution after alpha-beta-depleted transplantation in children. Unique molecular identifiers were used to barcode this TCRbeta library. TCRdb processed the PCR reads anew with MiXCR; each CDR3 protein has one entry. Of under 300,000 distinct CDR3 sequences detected, 11% appear once; the ten largest clones hold roughly a quarter. Sequencing was performed on peripheral blood, taken 180 days after TCRalphabeta/CD19-depleted stem cell transplant. All receptors come from a male patient between 2 and 10 years old who had a stem cell transplant for chronic granulomatous disease, so the T cells may come from the graft donor.

In this sample, this clonotype turned up many times. This chain uses TRBV28 with TRBJ2-7; 7 nucleotides agree with TRBD2. CDR3 length equals 17 residues. V lost 2 bases and J lost 2; bases outside the gene matches: 12. Germline lookup yields CDR1 MDHEN and CDR2 SYDVKM. CDR3 sequence: CASSLAWTRRNTYEQYF. The CDR3 region has the DNA TGTGCCAGCAGTTTAGCCTGGACTAGGAGGAATACCTACGAGCAGTACTTC.

This clonotype was seen repeatedly, ten times or more. This chain connects TRBV7-3 to TRBJ1-1; D remains unclear. The CDR3 is 13 amino acids. Per germline, CDR1 SGHTA and CDR2 FQGTGA. V shed 4 bases and J shed 6 bases, with 12 bases lying between them. As DNA, the CDR3 is TGTGCCAGCAGCTCGCCCCGGACCCCTGAAGCTTTCTTT. This sequence encodes CASSSPRTPEAFF. Filled out from reference TRBV7-3 and TRBJ1-1, the complete variable domain reads GAGVSQTPSNKVTEKGKYVELRCDPISGHTALYWYRQSLGQGPEFLIYFQGTGAADDSGLPNDRFFAVRPEGSVSTLKIQRTERGDSAVYLCASSSPRTPEAFFGQGTRLTVV.

The chain recombines TRBV7-8 with TRBJ2-2, with TRBD1 as a possible D gene (7 bases). Germline CDR1 SGHVS, CDR2 FQNEAQ. The CDR3 is 16 residues long. The V end was cut by 5 bases, the J end by 5 bases, with 18 bases between. The CDR3 DNA sequence: TGTGCCAGCAGCCCGCCAGGGGGGACGAGGACCGGGGAGCTGTTTTTT. This translates into CASSPPGGTRTGELFF.

At least ten counts were recorded for this clonotype. CDR3 region: CASSAMTGASTDTQYF. In DNA form, the CDR3 reads TGTGCCAGCTCAGCCATGACAGGGGCCTCCACAGATACGCAGTATTTT. The chain has TRBV18 and TRBJ2-3, with 8 bases aligning to TRBD1. Germline trimming cut 5 bases from V and 2 bases from J; bases unmatched to any gene: 9. The length of the CDR3 is 16 residues. Germline CDR1 reads KGHSH; CDR2 reads LQKENI. Full variable domain (missing parts from reference TRBV18 and TRBJ2-3): NAGVMQNPRHLVRRRGQEARLRCSPMKGHSHVYWYRQLPEEGLKFMVYLQKENIIDESGMPKERFSAEFPKEGPSILRIQQVVRGDSAAYFCASSAMTGASTDTQYFGPGTRLTVL.

Ten or more counts support this clonotype. The rearrangement links TRBV6-5 to TRBJ1-3, with a tentative D call TRBD1 (5 bases). In germline, CDR1 is MNHEY, CDR2 SVGAGI. The CDR3 has 16 residues. V was trimmed by 0 bases and J by 0 bases, leaving 9 bases between them. CDR3: CASSYSAGNSGNTIYF. The DNA of the CDR3 is TGTGCCAGCAGTTACTCGGCAGGGAACTCTGGAAACACCATATATTTT.

A few counts support this clonotype. V and J are TRBV6-1 and TRBJ1-2; a weak D match, TRBD1 (5 bases). The V end was cut by 1 base, the J end by 2 bases, with 8 bases between. This CDR3 has 14 amino acids. In germline, CDR1 is MNHNS, CDR2 SASEGT. Here the CDR3 DNA reads TGTGCCAGCAGTGAAGGGGGCTGGAACTATGGCTACACCTTC. Its translation is CASSEGGWNYGYTF.

This clonotype was found many times. The chain links TRBV7-3 to TRBJ1-1; tentative D call: TRBD1 (5 bases). Germline V gene lookup returns CDR1 SGHTA and CDR2 FQGTGA. The V end was cut by 4 bases, the J end by 6 bases, with 12 bases between. CDR3 length: 13 residues. CDR3 sequence (DNA): TGTGCCAGCAGCTCTTCAGGGAGGGCTGAAGCTTTCTTT. It yields the protein CASSSSGRAEAFF.

A single count supports this clonotype. Being one base from a much bigger clone, this may be a read error. The V call is TRBV28, the J call TRBJ1-5; D might be TRBD1 (6 bases). The V gene's germline CDR1 is MDHEN and CDR2 SYDVKM. This CDR3 is built from 15 residues. V was clipped by 5 bases and J by 3 bases, with 14 bases between them. The CDR3 DNA sequence: TGTGCCAGCAGTACGCGCCGGGACAACAATCAGCCCCAGCATTTT. Its protein is CASSTRRDNNQPQHF.

This clonotype was recorded at least ten times. This chain joins TRBV25-1 and TRBJ1-1; weak D call: TRBD1 (6 bases). Trimming took off 4 bases at V and 0 bases at J, with 21 bases between the two ends. This CDR3 is 18 amino acids long. Germline CDR1 reads MGHDK; CDR2 reads SYGVNS. The DNA for the CDR3 is TGTGCCAGCAGTGCCGGGCAGGGGATCCCCTTAATGAACACTGAAGCTTTCTTT. Translated: CASSAGQGIPLMNTEAFF.

This clonotype has a count of ten or more. This chain joins TRBV2 and TRBJ1-5; D remains unclear. There are 14 residues in the CDR3. V lost 4 bases and J 8 bases, leaving 15 bases between the germline ends. The germline gives CDR1 SNHLY, CDR2 FYNNEI. CDR3: CASSVRGMDEPQHF. The DNA for the CDR3 is TGTGCCAGCAGTGTACGTGGGATGGATGAGCCCCAGCATTTT.

This clonotype appeared many times. The gene calls are TRBV6-1 and TRBJ1-5, with 8 positions matching TRBD1. Germline CDR1 and CDR2: MNHNS and SASEGT. The V and J ends lost 6 bases and 1 base, in that order; junction bases with no gene match: 5. The CDR3 covers 15 residues. The CDR3 sequence is CASRLTGASNQPQHF. In DNA form, the CDR3 reads TGTGCCAGCAGATTGACAGGGGCGAGCAATCAGCCCCAGCATTTT.

At least ten counts were recorded for this clonotype. V gene TRBV4-1 combines with J gene TRBJ1-6; 12 nucleotides line up with TRBD1. The CDR3 length is 16 residues. J was trimmed by 8 bases and V by 0 bases; bases with no gene match: 2. The germline CDR1 and CDR2 sequences are MGHRA and YSYEKL. This chain's CDR3 is CASSQDGDRGHSPLHF. The CDR3 bases are TGCGCCAGCAGCCAAGATGGGGACAGGGGGCATTCACCCCTCCACTTT.

This clonotype was seen many times. V and J are TRBV12-3 or TRBV12-4 and TRBJ2-3; D is ambiguous. The V and J ends lost 7 bases and 7 bases respectively, with 6 bases between them. CDR3 length: 10 amino acids. The CDR3 nucleotides read TGTGCCAGCAAAGGGTATACGCAGTATTTT. As protein: CASKGYTQYF.

This clonotype has only a few counts. The chain couples TRBV7-9 to TRBJ2-2; D is ambiguous. This CDR3 is 13 amino acids long. Germline CDR1 is SEHNR and CDR2 is FQNEAQ (reference sequence). With 3 bases removed from V and 3 bases from J, the gap between germline ends came to 5 bases. The CDR3 here is CASSFLYTGELFF. CDR3 nucleotides: TGTGCCAGCAGCTTCCTGTACACCGGGGAGCTGTTTTTT.

There are many counts of this clonotype. The chain couples TRBV19 to TRBJ2-4; TRBD1 aligns across 10 bases. With V trimmed by 4 bases and J by 9 bases, 12 bases remained unmatched. The CDR3 is made up of 16 amino acids. In germline, CDR1 is LNHDA, CDR2 SQIVND (reference sequence). The CDR3 is CASSSTPGTGVTIQYF. The CDR3 coding sequence is TGTGCCAGTAGTAGTACCCCCGGGACAGGGGTCACCATTCAGTACTTC.

The table lists this clonotype with many counts. This chain links TRBV5-1 with TRBJ2-2; 9 nucleotides agree with TRBD2. V was clipped by 5 bases and J by 3 bases; unmatched bases: 8. CDR1 SGHRS and CDR2 YFSETQ come from the germline V gene. This CDR3 has 16 residues. CDR3 region: CASRGRGREYTGELFF. CDR3 sequence (DNA): TGCGCCAGCAGGGGTCGCGGGAGGGAATACACCGGGGAGCTGTTTTTT.

This clonotype showed up many times. V usage is TRBV28 and J usage is TRBJ2-1; TRBD2 matches at 11 bases. J gave up 6 bases and V 5 bases, and 18 bases lay outside the gene matches. Germline loops: CDR1 MDHEN, CDR2 SYDVKM. The CDR3 runs 19 residues. This CDR3 reads CASSRIMGDTSGSRNEQFF. The CDR3 bases are TGTGCCAGCAGTCGAATTATGGGTGATACTAGCGGGAGCCGCAATGAGCAGTTCTTC.

Many counts were recorded for this clonotype. CDR3 sequence reads: CASSSWTSGYYEQYF. CDR3 nucleotides: TGTGCCAGCAGTTCCTGGACTAGCGGCTACTACGAGCAGTACTTC. V is TRBV12-3 or TRBV12-4 and J is TRBJ2-7; 10 bases match TRBD2. The CDR3 contains 15 residues. Trimming removed 4 bases from V and 3 bases from J; junction bases left unmatched: 6.

This clonotype was recorded at least ten times. The CDR3 DNA reads as TGTGCCAGCAGCCACGGACTAGCGGCTTACACCGGGGAGCTGTTTTTT. Its protein product is CASSHGLAAYTGELFF. J is TRBJ2-2 and V is TRBV7-9; 10 nucleotides match TRBD2. Germline V gene sequence: CDR1 SEHNR, CDR2 FQNEAQ (reference sequence). The CDR3 runs 16 residues. V gave up 5 bases and J gave up 3 bases; unmatched junction bases: 6.

This clonotype was seen repeatedly, ten times or more. The V call is TRBV5-5, the J call TRBJ2-5, with TRBD1 matching 9 bases. Germline CDR1 is SGHKS and CDR2 is YYEKEE (reference sequence). The CDR3 totals 15 residues. Unmatched junction bases numbered 8, after V lost 4 bases and J lost 4 bases. CDR3 sequence reads: CASSPGTGSGETQYF. CDR3 sequence (DNA): TGTGCCAGCAGCCCGGGGACAGGGAGTGGAGAGACCCAGTACTTC. The full variable domain, with the rest looked up from reference TRBV5-5 and TRBJ2-5, is DAGVTQSPTHLIKTRGQQVTLRCSPISGHKSVSWYQQVLGQGPQFIFQYYEKEERGRGNFPDRFSARQFPNYSSELNVNALLLGDSALYLCASSPGTGSGETQYFGPGTRLLVL.

This clonotype appeared many times. The chain links TRBV20-1 to TRBJ2-4, with 12 bases that match TRBD2. Germline V lookup: CDR1 DFQATT, CDR2 SNEGSKA (reference sequence). The CDR3 covers 14 residues. V lost 5 bases and J lost 6; bases outside the gene matches: 5. This CDR3 is CSAALAGGRNIQYF. DNA for the CDR3: TGCAGTGCTGCGCTAGCGGGAGGGCGAAACATTCAGTACTTC.

There are a few counts of this clonotype. V gene TRBV5-1 combines with J gene TRBJ2-1, with D perhaps matching TRBD2 (5 bases). V shed 0 bases and J shed 8 bases, with 15 bases lying between them. Germline lookup yields CDR1 SGHRS and CDR2 YFSETQ. This CDR3 is built from 15 residues. The CDR3 loop reads CASSLGGPGFDEQFF. As DNA, the CDR3 is TGCGCCAGCAGCTTGGGTGGGCCGGGGTTCGATGAGCAGTTCTTC.

This clonotype has a count of ten or more. V is TRBV6-1 and J is TRBJ2-2; D may be TRBD2 (6 bases). The CDR3 sequence is 15 residues long. The V gene's germline CDR1 is MNHNS and CDR2 SASEGT. Trimming took 6 bases from V and 5 from J, leaving 16 bases between them. CDR3 coding DNA: TGTGCCAGCAGGGGAAGCGGAGGGGAAACCGGGGAGCTGTTTTTT. As protein: CASRGSGGETGELFF.

This clonotype was counted many times. V and J are TRBV11-2 and TRBJ2-3; the match to TRBD2 covers 11 bases. The V and J ends lost 5 bases and 5 bases, in that order; junction bases with no gene match: 12. Germline CDR1 SGHAT, CDR2 FQNNGV. The CDR3 sequence is 17 residues long. The CDR3 nucleotides read TGTGCCAGCAGCCCCAGACTAGCGGGAATGTTTAAAGATACGCAGTATTTT. It yields the protein CASSPRLAGMFKDTQYF.

The CDR3 region is CASSALGSRGTEAFF. CDR3 in DNA: TGTGCCAGCAGTGCCCTGGGGTCAAGAGGGACTGAAGCTTTCTTT. The chain recombines TRBV25-1 with TRBJ1-1, with D unclear. Germline CDR1 MGHDK, CDR2 SYGVNS. Trimming removed 4 bases at V and 5 bases at J, with 17 bases between. The CDR3 runs 15 residues.

V gene TRBV5-4 combines with J gene TRBJ2-1; no definite D call. Per germline, CDR1 SGHNT and CDR2 YYREEE (reference sequence). This CDR3 is 15 amino acids long. V gave up 4 bases and J gave up 7 bases, with 18 bases separating them. The CDR3 sequence is CASSPAAVAGNEQFF. The CDR3 DNA sequence: TGTGCCAGCAGCCCGGCGGCGGTAGCTGGTAATGAGCAGTTCTTC.

This clonotype was recorded many times. The rearrangement uses TRBV20-1 and TRBJ2-7, with 9 positions matching TRBD1. The CDR3 is 16 amino acids. Germline values: CDR1 DFQATT, CDR2 SNEGSKA (reference sequence). Trimming cost V 0 bases and J 0 bases; bases outside gene matches: 6. In DNA form, the CDR3 reads TGCAGTGCTAGAGATGTCGACAGGGGGAACTCCTACGAGCAGTACTTC. The encoded protein is CSARDVDRGNSYEQYF.